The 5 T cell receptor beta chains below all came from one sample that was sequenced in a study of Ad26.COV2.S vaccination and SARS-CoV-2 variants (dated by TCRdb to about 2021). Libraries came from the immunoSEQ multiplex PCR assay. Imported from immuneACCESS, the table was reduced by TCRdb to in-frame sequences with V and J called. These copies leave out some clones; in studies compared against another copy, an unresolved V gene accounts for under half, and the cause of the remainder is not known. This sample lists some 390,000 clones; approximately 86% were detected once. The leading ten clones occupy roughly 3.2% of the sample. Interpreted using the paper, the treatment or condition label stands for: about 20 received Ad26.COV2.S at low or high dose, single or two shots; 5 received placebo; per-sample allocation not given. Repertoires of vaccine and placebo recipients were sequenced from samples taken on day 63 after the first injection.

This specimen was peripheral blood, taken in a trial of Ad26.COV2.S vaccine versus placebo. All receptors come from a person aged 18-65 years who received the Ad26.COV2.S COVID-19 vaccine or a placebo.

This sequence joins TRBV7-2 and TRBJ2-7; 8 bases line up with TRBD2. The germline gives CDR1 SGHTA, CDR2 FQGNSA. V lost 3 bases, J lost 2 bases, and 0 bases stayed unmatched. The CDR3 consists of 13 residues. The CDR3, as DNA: TGTGCCAGCAGCTTGACTAGCGCCTACGAGCAGTACTTC. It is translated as CASSLTSAYEQYF.

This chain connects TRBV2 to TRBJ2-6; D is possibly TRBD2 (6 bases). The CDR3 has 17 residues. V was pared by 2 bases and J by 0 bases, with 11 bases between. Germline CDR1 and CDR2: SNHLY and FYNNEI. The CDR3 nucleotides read TGTGCCAGCAGTGAAAGCGGGCTAAGCTCTGGGGCCAACGTCCTGACTTTC. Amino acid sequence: CASSESGLSSGANVLTF.

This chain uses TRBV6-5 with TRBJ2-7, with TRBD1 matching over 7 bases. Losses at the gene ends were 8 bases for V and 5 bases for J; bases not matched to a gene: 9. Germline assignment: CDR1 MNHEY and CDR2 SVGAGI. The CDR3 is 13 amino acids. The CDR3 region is CASSTGQPHEQYF. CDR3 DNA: TGTGCCAGCTCGACAGGGCAACCCCACGAGCAGTACTTC.

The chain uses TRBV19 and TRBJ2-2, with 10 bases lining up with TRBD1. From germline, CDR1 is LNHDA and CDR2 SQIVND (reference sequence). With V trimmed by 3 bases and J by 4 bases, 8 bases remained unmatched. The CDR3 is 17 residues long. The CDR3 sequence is CASSMGTGVPPTGELFF. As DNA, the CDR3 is TGTGCCAGTAGTATGGGGACAGGGGTGCCGCCCACCGGGGAGCTGTTTTTT.

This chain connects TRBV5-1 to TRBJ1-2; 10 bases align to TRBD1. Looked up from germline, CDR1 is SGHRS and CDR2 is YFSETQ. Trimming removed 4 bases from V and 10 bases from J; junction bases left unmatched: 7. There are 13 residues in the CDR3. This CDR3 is CASSLWTGGDYTF. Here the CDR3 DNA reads TGCGCCAGCAGCCTCTGGACAGGGGGGGACTACACCTTC. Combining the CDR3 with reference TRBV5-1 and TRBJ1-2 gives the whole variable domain KAGVTQTPRYLIKTRGQQVTLSCSPISGHRSVSWYQQTPGQGLQFLFEYFSETQRNKGNFPGRFSGRQFSNSRSEMNVSTLELGDSALYLCASSLWTGGDYTFGSGTRLTVV.